The 16 T cell receptor beta chains listed next were all sequenced from one sample in a study of blood T cell repertoires in COVID-19. Produced via immunoSEQ multiplex PCR; TCRdb's table is partial and in-frame only. The data contain about 240,000 clones, about 82% of them singletons. Material for sequencing was peripheral blood. These receptors all stem from a man at least 80 years old with acute or convalescent COVID-19.

The chain recombines TRBV7-9 with TRBJ2-1, with D unclear. The germline V gene encodes CDR1 SEHNR and CDR2 FQNEAQ (reference sequence). V lost 3 bases, J lost 9 bases, and 15 bases lay in between. The CDR3 length is 14 residues. CDR3: CASSLVVDFSEQFF. CDR3 in DNA: TGTGCCAGCAGCTTGGTGGTCGACTTTAGTGAGCAGTTCTTC.

The V and J genes are TRBV10-1 and TRBJ1-1; 9 nucleotides align to TRBD1. This CDR3 region has 14 residues. The V gene end was trimmed by 7 bases and the J gene end by 2 bases; junction bases not matched to a gene: 5. CDR1 and CDR2 (germline): WNHNN, SYGVQD (reference sequence). CDR3 DNA: TGCGCCAGCACCCGGGACAGGGCAAACACTGAAGCTTTCTTT. Encoded protein: CASTRDRANTEAFF.

The V call is TRBV25-1, the J call TRBJ2-3; possibly TRBD2 for D (6 bases). In germline, CDR1 is MGHDK, CDR2 SYGVNS. This CDR3 spans 15 amino acids. The V and J ends lost 2 bases and 0 bases respectively, with 9 bases between them. The CDR3 bases are TGTGCCAGCAGTGAAGCAGGGACTAGCACAGATACGCAGTATTTT. Its protein product is CASSEAGTSTDTQYF.

This chain uses TRBV28 with TRBJ2-7; 10 positions match TRBD1. Losses at the gene ends were 3 bases for V and 2 bases for J; bases not matched to a gene: 4. The CDR3 loop spans 15 amino acids. Germline V gene lookup returns CDR1 MDHEN and CDR2 SYDVKM. The CDR3 spells CASSFRDRGAYEQYF. Here the CDR3 DNA reads TGTGCCAGCAGTTTCCGGGACAGGGGCGCCTACGAGCAGTACTTC.

The chain recombines TRBV28 with TRBJ2-3, with 12 bases matching TRBD2. The CDR3 sequence is 15 residues long. CDR1 is MDHEN and CDR2 is SYDVKM in the germline V gene. The trim removed 2 bases at V and 5 bases at J, leaving 2 bases unmatched. CDR3 in amino acids: CASSLLAGGEDTQYF. In DNA, the CDR3 is TGTGCCAGCAGTTTACTAGCGGGGGGGGAAGATACGCAGTATTTT.

Comment on this clone: The junction does not match germline at one end; this may be a read error. The chain has TRBV15 and TRBJ2-1, with 10 bases fitting TRBD2. The germline V gene encodes CDR1 LNHNV and CDR2 YYDKDF (reference sequence). The CDR3 extends over 12 amino acids. CDR3 amino acids: CATSRASGGRVF. As DNA, the CDR3 is TGTGCCACCAGCAGAGCTAGCGGGGGTAGGGTCTTC.

This clone is a singleton in its sample. The chain joins TRBV28 to TRBJ2-1; tentative D call: TRBD1 (6 bases). The germline V and J ends were trimmed by 6 bases and 5 bases, with 11 bases remaining between them. CDR1 MDHEN and CDR2 SYDVKM come from the germline V gene. This CDR3 comprises 13 residues. CDR3 DNA: TGTGCCAGCAGGCGACAGGTCAACAATGAGCAGTTCTTC. As protein: CASRRQVNNEQFF.

The V call is TRBV7-6, the J call TRBJ1-1, with D possibly TRBD1 on 5 matching bases. The V and J ends lost 1 base and 0 bases respectively, with 9 bases between them. The CDR3 is 15 amino acids. The V gene's germline CDR1 is SGHVS and CDR2 FNYEAQ. CDR3 in amino acids: CASSLVPGMNTEAFF. For the CDR3, the DNA is TGTGCCAGCAGCTTAGTCCCAGGGATGAACACTGAAGCTTTCTTT.

The table lists this clone with a count of one. The chain carries TRBV6-5 and TRBJ2-6; TRBD1 matches 8 bases. Germline CDR1 is MNHEY and CDR2 is SVGAGI. After removal of 2 bases from V and 3 bases from J, the junction contained 3 bases not matched to a gene. The CDR3 loop spans 16 amino acids. The CDR3 bases are TGTGCCAGCAGTTACGGGGGACAGGATGGGGCCAACGTCCTGACTTTC. This sequence encodes CASSYGGQDGANVLTF.

The CDR3: CASREGLAGGRITGELFF. For the CDR3, the DNA is TGTGCCAGCCGCGAGGGGCTAGCGGGGGGACGGATCACCGGGGAGCTGTTTTTT. This chain uses TRBV28 with TRBJ2-2; TRBD2 aligns across 11 bases. This CDR3 is built from 18 residues. After removal of 8 bases from V and 4 bases from J, the junction contained 15 bases not matched to a gene. Germline V lookup: CDR1 MDHEN, CDR2 SYDVKM.

The rearrangement links TRBV5-6 to TRBJ2-2; TRBD2 agrees at 7 bases. With 2 bases clipped from V and 4 bases from J, the junction kept 5 bases outside the gene matches. The germline V gene encodes CDR1 SGHDT and CDR2 YYEEEE. The CDR3 length is 15 residues. The DNA of the CDR3 is TGTGCCAGCAGCTTCCGGGGGGTTGGCACCGGGGAGCTGTTTTTT. This encodes CASSFRGVGTGELFF.

The chain joins TRBV3-1 (or the pseudogene TRBV3-2) to TRBJ2-7; possible D gene TRBD2, 5 bases. Looked up from germline, CDR1 is LGHDT and CDR2 is YNNKEL (reference sequence). The CDR3 is 15 residues long. V lost 3 bases and J lost 0, with 12 bases in between. The CDR3 bases are TGTGCCAGCAGCCAGCCCGGGATTAGCTCCTACGAGCAGTACTTC. Translated: CASSQPGISSYEQYF.

The chain recombines TRBV6-5 with TRBJ2-7; 7 bases align to TRBD2. From germline, CDR1 is MNHEY and CDR2 SVGAGI. V lost 5 bases and J lost 3; bases outside the gene matches: 10. The CDR3 is 15 amino acids. CDR3 sequence reads: CASSQPGEGIYEQYF. The CDR3 DNA follows: TGTGCCAGCAGTCAGCCCGGGGAGGGTATCTACGAGCAGTACTTC.

The chain combines TRBV18 with TRBJ1-2, with D possibly being TRBD1 (5 bases). The germline V gene has CDR1 KGHSH and CDR2 LQKENI. The CDR3 contains 16 residues. V was pared by 0 bases and J by 0 bases, with 11 bases between. CDR3 amino acids: CASSPPGGQTNYGYTF. As DNA, the CDR3 is TGTGCCAGCTCACCACCGGGGGGTCAGACTAACTATGGCTACACCTTC. The full variable domain, completed using reference TRBV18 and TRBJ1-2, is NAGVMQNPRHLVRRRGQEARLRCSPMKGHSHVYWYRQLPEEGLKFMVYLQKENIIDESGMPKERFSAEFPKEGPSILRIQQVVRGDSAAYFCASSPPGGQTNYGYTFGSGTRLTVV.

V gene TRBV28 combines with J gene TRBJ1-3, with D unclear. Between the trimmed V and J ends, which lost 7 bases and 0 bases, there was a span of 4 bases. The CDR3 is 12 amino acids. The germline V gene has CDR1 MDHEN and CDR2 SYDVKM. This chain's CDR3 is CASIASGNTIYF. CDR3 nucleotide sequence: TGTGCCAGCATAGCCTCTGGAAACACCATATATTTT.

The chain couples TRBV4-1 to TRBJ2-7; D is perhaps TRBD1 (6 bases). This CDR3 is built from 15 residues. CDR1 and CDR2 from the germline V gene are MGHRA and YSYEKL. Trimming took off 3 bases at V and 6 bases at J, with 18 bases between the two ends. The CDR3 here is CASSQSQGSLREQYF. The CDR3 nucleotides are TGCGCCAGCAGCCAGAGCCAGGGGTCCCTCCGCGAGCAGTACTTC.